The 3 T cell receptor beta chains listed next were all sequenced from one sample in a study of cytomegalovirus exposure and HLA in healthy donors. The PCR made use of 60 Vbeta and 13 Jbeta primers. The repertoire was sequenced with immunoSEQ multiplex PCR; TCRdb's copy has only in-frame clones and lacks some. The sample has over 85,000 clones, approximately 77% seen once; the top ten hold roughly 9.1%. Specimen: PBMCs. The receptors originated from a male donor in good health and CMV-seropositive.

The CDR3 region has the DNA TGTGCCAGCAGCTTAGGCGGATTCACAGATACGCAGTATTTT. Residues: CASSLGGFTDTQYF. The chain employs TRBV11-3 and TRBJ2-3; D ambiguous. V lost 1 base and J lost 2, with 7 bases in between. The V gene's germline CDR1 is SGHNT and CDR2 YENEEA. The CDR3 consists of 14 residues.

This chain connects TRBV7-2 to TRBJ2-2, with a possible D match to TRBD2 (5 bases). This CDR3 comprises 15 residues. V was trimmed by 3 bases and J by 2 bases, leaving 10 bases between them. Germline V lookup: CDR1 SGHTA, CDR2 FQGNSA. CDR3 protein: CASSFSVPNTGELFF. CDR3 nucleotides: TGTGCCAGCAGCTTTAGCGTTCCCAACACCGGGGAGCTGTTTTTT. The entire variable domain, with the rest obtained from reference TRBV7-2 and TRBJ2-2, is as follows: GAGVSQSPSNKVTEKGKDVELRCDPISGHTALYWYRQSLGQGLEFLIYFQGNSAPDKSGLPSDRFSAERTGGSVSTLTIQRTQQEDSAVYLCASSFSVPNTGELFFGEGSRLTVL.

The J gene is TRBJ2-7, the V gene TRBV30, with 7 bases matching TRBD1. With 2 bases clipped from V and 4 bases from J, the junction kept 8 bases outside the gene matches. CDR1 and CDR2 (germline): GTSNPN, SVGIG (reference sequence). The CDR3 length is 14 residues. The CDR3 DNA follows: TGTGCCTGGAGTAGGGCAGGGGGTTCGTACGAGCAGTACTTC. It translates to CAWSRAGGSYEQYF.